This entry describes one TCR beta chain. The specificity of this receptor is unknown. Base qualities are not recorded, but no much larger clone differs from it by a single base. The data belong to a study of patients and donors after allogeneic stem cell transplantation (dated by TCRdb to the early 2020s). Including cysteine and phenylalanine, the CDR3 has 18 amino acids. The DNA shown is the 54-base CDR3, in frame from base 1. V is cut by 1 base and J by 10 bases, and the space between the germline ends is 23 bases. The library was generated by RT-PCR. Reads for this sample came from a NextSeq 550. The public reads were reprocessed in TCRdb via fastp at Q25 and MiXCR, keeping in-frame beta chains. Entries that share a CDR3 protein sequence are merged under the most common genes and DNA. The sample table lists approximately 140,000 distinct CDR3 sequences, about two fifths of them with a count of one. The biggest ten clones account for 50% of the sample.

The specimen sequenced was blood, either unsorted or a sorted T cell fraction (not recorded which). This TCR was sampled from a human donor who was either an allogeneic HSCT recipient or a stem cell or donor lymphocyte infusion donor (not recorded which). It is not recorded whose cells these are; they may come from a transplant donor. The rearrangement combines TRBV12-3 or TRBV12-4 with TRBJ1-6; a tentative D call is TRBD1 (6 bases match). DNA sequence: TGTGCCAGCAGTTTAGGGACAGCTTCGCTACCCGATCGGTCACCCCTCCACTTT. Translated, it gives CASSLGTASLPDRSPLHF.